Below are 3 T cell receptor beta chains sequenced from a single sample in a study of OX40 agonist ivuxolimab in advanced cancers. Libraries were prepared by immunoSEQ multiplex PCR; TCRdb keeps only in-frame clonotypes and omits some of them. The sample includes roughly 63,000 clones, about four fifths of them seen just once. This material consisted of CD4+ or CD8+ T cells sorted from blood, taken in a trial of the OX40 agonist ivuxolimab. Source of these receptors: an adult with an advanced solid tumor such as melanoma, head and neck, liver or kidney cancer.

This clone is a singleton in its sample. CDR3 loop: CASSYSRGVDQPQHF. CDR3 sequence (DNA): TGTGCCAGCAGTTACTCCAGGGGGGTGGATCAGCCCCAGCATTTT. The chain employs TRBV6-5 and TRBJ1-5; 7 bases line up with TRBD1. V trimming: 0 bases; J trimming: 5 bases; junction bases outside the gene matches: 4. This CDR3 is 15 amino acids long. Looked up from germline, CDR1 is MNHEY and CDR2 is SVGAGI.

This chain joins TRBV18 and TRBJ1-1, with TRBD1 as a possible D gene (6 bases). CDR1 and CDR2 from the germline V gene are KGHSH and LQKENI. Trimming took off 3 bases at V and 0 bases at J, with 11 bases between the two ends. The CDR3 length is 15 residues. CDR3 DNA sequence: TGTGCCAGCTCACCCCCCGGGACACTGAACACTGAAGCTTTCTTT. This codes for CASSPPGTLNTEAFF.

Note on this clone: One junction end disagrees with the germline gene, perhaps due to a read error. The rearrangement joins TRBV7-7 to TRBJ2-2, with 7 bases fitting TRBD2. CDR3 length equals 15 residues. In germline, CDR1 is SSHAT, CDR2 FNYEAQ (reference sequence). The CDR3 loop is CASSGASGNTGELFF. The CDR3 nucleotides are TGTGCTAGCAGCGGGGCGAGCGGGAACACCGGGGAGCTGTTTTTT.